A selection of T cell receptor beta chains follows, all from one sample in a study of T cell changes during pregnancy in multiple sclerosis. Libraries were prepared by immunoSEQ multiplex PCR; TCRdb keeps only in-frame clonotypes and omits some of them. The top ten hold more than 1.2% of the sample, which has 65,000 to 85,000 clones, approximately 91% seen once. Sequences were derived from peripheral blood, sampled in the third trimester of pregnancy. The receptors were gathered from a female donor with multiple sclerosis, enrolled in a pregnancy study. The CDR3 runs from the conserved cysteine through the conserved F or W. The D gene is left open where the match is weak. Clone size is given for some rows only: seen once, a few or many times, or a class if the clone is expanded.

clone_size d_call j_call v_call cdr3_aa cdr3_nt
. TRBD1 TRBJ2-4 TRBV7-9 CASSRVDRGAKNIQYF TGTGCCAGCAGCAGAGTTGACAGGGGTGCCAAAAACATTCAGTACTTC
. . TRBJ2-2 TRBV4-3 CASSQEYAGNTGELFF TGCGCCAGCAGCCAAGAATACGCAGGGAACACCGGGGAGCTGTTTTTT
. . TRBJ1-2 TRBV7-9 CASSLLRLNYGYTF TGTGCCAGCAGCTTATTGAGGTTGAACTATGGCTACACCTTC
. . TRBJ2-7 TRBV6-5 CASSYSSGSYEQYF TGTGCCAGCAGTTACTCGAGCGGATCCTACGAGCAGTACTTC
. . TRBJ2-3 TRBV7-2 CASSLAGAHTDTQYF TGTGCCAGCAGCTTAGCGGGGGCCCACACAGATACGCAGTATTTT
. TRBD1 TRBJ1-3 TRBV19 CASSPTGFPGNTIYF TGTGCCAGTAGCCCGACAGGGTTCCCTGGAAACACCATATATTTT
. . TRBJ2-3 TRBV7-3 CASSRGVAPDTQYF TGTGCCAGCAGCCGCGGGGTAGCCCCAGATACGCAGTATTTT
. . TRBJ1-1 TRBV28 CASSTPAVGTEAFF TGTGCCAGCAGTACCCCCGCGGTGGGCACTGAAGCTTTCTTT
. TRBD1 TRBJ1-1 TRBV10-3 CAISGDRAGINTEAFF TGTGCCATCAGTGGGGACAGGGCTGGGATAAACACTGAAGCTTTCTTT
few TRBD1 TRBJ1-2 TRBV7-9 CASTQGASPGLNYGYTF TGTGCCAGCACCCAGGGGGCAAGCCCAGGGTTAAACTATGGCTACACCTTC
. . TRBJ2-3 TRBV6-4 CASSEDGGRDTQYF TGTGCCAGCAGTGAAGACGGGGGGCGAGATACGCAGTATTTT
. . TRBJ2-7 TRBV30 CACLRQGIYEQYF TGTGCCTGCTTGCGGCAGGGCATCTACGAGCAGTACTTC
. . TRBJ2-7 TRBV9 CASSVGAGVSYEQYF TGTGCCAGCAGCGTGGGGGCGGGGGTGTCCTACGAGCAGTACTTC
. . TRBJ2-1 TRBV6-4 CASSGSGTNSYNEQFF TGTGCCAGCAGTGGGTCAGGGACAAACTCCTACAATGAGCAGTTCTTC
once . TRBJ1-1 TRBV6-6 CASTYSAGHGIFEAFF TGTGCCAGCACCTATTCTGCCGGGCACGGGATATTTGAAGCTTTCTTT
. . TRBJ2-3 TRBV4-1 CASSQGILFSADTQYF TGCGCCAGCAGCCAAGGCATATTGTTCAGTGCAGATACGCAGTATTTT
few . TRBJ1-1 TRBV6-1 CASSEAPENTEAFF TGTGCCAGCAGTGAAGCACCAGAAAACACTGAAGCTTTCTTT
. TRBD2 TRBJ2-1 TRBV5-1 CASSETGGAPYNEQFF TGCGCCAGCAGCGAAACCGGGGGGGCCCCCTACAATGAGCAGTTCTTC
. . TRBJ2-3 TRBV11-3 CASSPRGGFSTDTQYF TGTGCCAGCAGCCCGCGAGGGGGATTTAGCACAGATACGCAGTATTTT
. . TRBJ2-7 TRBV4-1 CASSQDPRTRGSYEQYF TGCGCCAGCAGCCAAGATCCCCGGACTCGGGGCTCCTACGAGCAGTACTTC
. . TRBJ2-5 TRBV4-1 CASSQVLGWAGETQYF TGCGCCAGCAGCCAAGTTTTAGGTTGGGCAGGAGAGACCCAGTACTTC
. . TRBJ1-2 TRBV2 CASQGYGYTF TGTGCCAGCCAGGGATATGGCTACACCTTC
. TRBD1 TRBJ2-7 TRBV27 CASSLGQGGEQYF TGTGCCAGCAGTCTGGGACAGGGCGGCGAGCAGTACTTC
. TRBD1 TRBJ2-5 TRBV6-1 CASSEQGGAKTQYF TGTGCCAGCAGTGAACAAGGGGGCGCAAAGACCCAGTACTTC
. . TRBJ2-1 TRBV5-4 CASSLYGVDEQFF TGTGCCAGCAGCTTGTACGGGGTCGATGAGCAGTTCTTC
. TRBD2 TRBJ2-1 TRBV11-3 CASSLPPWRGMSEQNNEQFF TGTGCCAGCAGCTTACCCCCTTGGCGGGGGATGTCAGAGCAGAACAATGAGCAGTTCTTC
. TRBD1 TRBJ2-7 TRBV11-2 CASSPGTGGYEQYF TGTGCCAGCAGCCCAGGGACAGGGGGCTACGAGCAGTACTTC
. . TRBJ2-1 TRBV27 CASSFTGGLGEQFF TGTGCCAGCAGTTTCACCGGGGGGCTAGGTGAGCAGTTCTTC
. . TRBJ2-1 TRBV6-1 CASSEAGGHNEQFF TGTGCCAGCAGTGAAGCGGGGGGGCACAATGAGCAGTTCTTC
. . TRBJ2-7 TRBV19 CASTDRSYEQYF TGTGCCAGTACGGACAGATCCTACGAGCAGTACTTC
few . TRBJ2-3 TRBV11-3 CASSQFGVSTDTQYF TGTGCCAGCAGCCAGTTCGGGGTGAGCACAGATACGCAGTATTTT
once TRBD1 TRBJ2-3 TRBV6-1 CASSTRDRRADTQYF TGTGCCAGCAGTACCCGGGACAGGAGGGCAGATACGCAGTATTTT
. . TRBJ2-2 TRBV2 CASSPRTNTGELFF TGTGCCAGCAGTCCGCGGACTAACACCGGGGAGCTGTTTTTT
. . TRBJ2-2 TRBV25-1 CASSPSGTGELFF TGTGCCAGCAGTCCTTCGGGCACCGGGGAGCTGTTTTTT
. . TRBJ2-6 TRBV2 CASSDVGANVLTF TGTGCCAGCAGTGATGTAGGGGCCAACGTCCTGACTTTC
. TRBD2 TRBJ2-1 TRBV5-8 CASSPWGGLDEQFF TGTGCCAGCAGCCCCTGGGGGGGGTTGGATGAGCAGTTCTTC
. TRBD1 TRBJ1-1 TRBV10-2 CATLDRGLKAFF TGCGCCACCCTCGACAGGGGGCTTAAAGCTTTCTTT
once . TRBJ1-5 TRBV28 CASSRDGGGAQPQHF TGTGCCAGCAGTAGGGATGGGGGGGGTGCTCAGCCCCAGCATTTT
. TRBD2 TRBJ2-5 TRBV4-1 CASSLELAGAKTQYF TGCGCCAGCAGCCTAGAACTAGCGGGGGCGAAGACCCAGTACTTC
. . TRBJ1-6 TRBV7-2 CASSLARGLNSPLHF TGTGCCAGCAGCTTAGCTAGGGGTTTGAATTCACCCCTCCACTTT
. TRBD1 TRBJ1-1 TRBV7-2 CASSYQGQMNTEAFF TGTGCCAGCAGCTACCAGGGACAGATGAACACTGAAGCTTTCTTT
. TRBD2 TRBJ2-1 TRBV27 CASSFSLPGTRSGWAYNEQFF TGTGCCAGCAGTTTTTCTCTCCCCGGGACTAGGTCGGGGTGGGCCTACAATGAGCAGTTCTTC
. . TRBJ2-3 TRBV7-9 CASSSGLNTQYF TGTGCCAGCAGCTCGGGTCTCAATACGCAGTATTTT
. . TRBJ1-6 TRBV19 CASNEDINSPLHF TGTGCCAGTAACGAGGACATTAATTCACCCCTCCACTTT
. TRBD1 TRBJ1-5 TRBV19 CASRPSEGAREWQPQHF TGTGCCAGTAGACCCTCTGAGGGGGCCAGAGAATGGCAGCCCCAGCATTTT
. TRBD1 TRBJ1-2 TRBV15 CATSRSGTGAFGYTF TGTGCCACCAGCAGGTCCGGGACAGGGGCGTTTGGCTACACCTTC
. . TRBJ2-2 TRBV21-1 CASSKRRASGGGNGELFF TGTGCCAGCAGCAAACGTCGGGCTAGCGGGGGGGGTAACGGGGAGCTGTTTTTT
. TRBD1 TRBJ2-7 TRBV29-1 CSVATGIYEQYF TGCAGCGTAGCGACAGGGATCTACGAGCAGTACTTC
. . TRBJ1-5 TRBV30 CAWDLSGGGQPQHF TGTGCCTGGGACTTATCCGGGGGTGGTCAGCCCCAGCATTTT
once TRBD1 TRBJ2-7 TRBV30 CAWRRDRGPYEQYF TGTGCCTGGAGACGGGACAGGGGGCCCTACGAGCAGTACTTC
few . TRBJ1-6 TRBV2 CASSEWVGGISPLHF TGTGCCAGCAGTGAGTGGGTGGGGGGTATTTCACCCCTCCACTTT
. . TRBJ2-2 TRBV5-1 CASSPRFRELFF TGCGCCAGCAGCCCACGGTTCCGGGAGCTGTTTTTT
. . TRBJ1-2 TRBV28 CASRIIGQYGYTF TGTGCCAGCAGGATAATCGGACAGTATGGCTACACCTTC
. . TRBJ2-1 TRBV27 CASSENSLYNEQFF TGTGCCAGCAGCGAGAACAGTCTCTACAATGAGCAGTTCTTC